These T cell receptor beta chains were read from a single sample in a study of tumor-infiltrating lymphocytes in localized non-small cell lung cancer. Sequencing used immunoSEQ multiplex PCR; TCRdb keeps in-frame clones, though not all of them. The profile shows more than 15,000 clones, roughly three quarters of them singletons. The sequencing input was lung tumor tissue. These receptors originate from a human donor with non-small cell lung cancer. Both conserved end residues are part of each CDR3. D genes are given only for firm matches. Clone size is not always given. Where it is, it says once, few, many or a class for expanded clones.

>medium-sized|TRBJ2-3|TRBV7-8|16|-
CASSTSDRGPTDTQYF
TGTGCCAGCAGCACTAGCGACAGGGGACCCACAGATACGCAGTATTTT
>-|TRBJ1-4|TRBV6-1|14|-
CASRRQEGNEKLFF
TGTGCCAGCAGGCGACAGGAGGGGAATGAAAAACTGTTTTTT
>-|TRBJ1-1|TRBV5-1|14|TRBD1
CASSLEGTGAEAFF
TGCGCCAGCAGCTTGGAAGGGACAGGCGCTGAAGCTTTCTTT
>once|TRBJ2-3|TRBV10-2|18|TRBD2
CASSPGLAGVPSTDTQYF
TGCGCCAGCAGCCCCGGACTAGCGGGGGTCCCGAGCACAGATACGCAGTATTTT
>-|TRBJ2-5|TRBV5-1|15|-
CASSVLRAYQETQYF
TGCGCCAGCAGCGTCCTCAGGGCGTACCAAGAGACCCAGTACTTC
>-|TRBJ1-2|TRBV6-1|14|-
CASSESPFGYGYTF
TGTGCCAGCAGTGAATCCCCGTTTGGCTATGGCTACACCTTC
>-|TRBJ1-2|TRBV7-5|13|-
CVRSLGTGGRYTF
TGTGTCAGAAGCTTAGGTACAGGGGGACGCTACACCTTC
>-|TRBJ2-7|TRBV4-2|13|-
CASSPSAGYEQYF
TGTGCCAGCAGCCCCTCGGCCGGTTACGAGCAGTACTTC
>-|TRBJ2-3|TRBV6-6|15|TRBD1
CASSYSTGGTGAQYF
TGTGCCAGCAGTTACTCGACAGGGGGTACGGGAGCGCAGTATTTT
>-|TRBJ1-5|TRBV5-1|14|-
CASSLEDRNQPQHF
TGCGCCAGCAGCTTAGAGGACAGAAATCAGCCCCAGCATTTT
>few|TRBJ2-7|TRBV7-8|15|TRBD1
CASSLVQGAIVEQYF
TGTGCCAGCAGCTTAGTTCAGGGGGCAATAGTCGAGCAGTACTTC
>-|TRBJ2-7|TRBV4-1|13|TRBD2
CASSQAWGGEQYF
TGCGCCAGCAGCCAAGCTTGGGGGGGAGAGCAGTACTTC
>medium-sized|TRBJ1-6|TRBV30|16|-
CAWSVRSQWENSPLHF
TGTGCCTGGAGTGTACGCTCGCAGTGGGAGAATTCACCCCTCCACTTT
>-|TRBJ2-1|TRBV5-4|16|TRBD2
CASSLGTSGSENEQFF
TGTGCCAGCAGCTTAGGGACTAGCGGGAGTGAGAATGAGCAGTTCTTC
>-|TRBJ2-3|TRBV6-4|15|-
CASSQLPGITDTQYF
TGTGCCAGCAGCCAACTGCCAGGAATTACAGATACGCAGTATTTT
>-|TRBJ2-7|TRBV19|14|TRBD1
CASSTSGQGARQYF
TGTGCCAGTAGTACCTCCGGACAGGGGGCTCGGCAGTACTTC
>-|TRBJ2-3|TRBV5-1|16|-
CASSLDRGRGTDTQYF
TGCGCCAGCAGCTTGGATCGGGGAAGGGGCACAGATACGCAGTATTTT
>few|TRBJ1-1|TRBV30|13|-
CAWSVTVNTEAFF
TGTGCCTGGAGTGTGACAGTGAACACTGAAGCTTTCTTT
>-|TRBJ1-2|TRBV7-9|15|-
CASSFGRGGDYGYTF
TGTGCCAGCAGCTTTGGACGGGGAGGGGACTATGGCTACACCTTC
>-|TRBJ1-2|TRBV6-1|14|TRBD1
CASSEDDREYGYTF
TGTGCCAGCAGTGAAGACGACAGGGAATATGGCTACACCTTC
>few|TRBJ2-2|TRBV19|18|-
CASSILDRKLGRTGELFF
TGTGCCAGTAGTATTTTAGACAGAAAACTAGGTAGAACCGGGGAGCTGTTTTTT
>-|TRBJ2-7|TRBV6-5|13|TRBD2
CASRAGGYYEQYF
TGTGCCAGCAGGGCGGGGGGATACTACGAGCAGTACTTC
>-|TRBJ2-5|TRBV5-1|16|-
CASSLEGWGPKKTQYF
TGCGCCAGCAGCTTGGAGGGGTGGGGGCCTAAAAAGACCCAGTACTTC
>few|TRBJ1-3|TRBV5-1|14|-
CASRNEGAGNTIYF
TGCGCCAGCAGAAATGAGGGGGCTGGAAACACCATATATTTT
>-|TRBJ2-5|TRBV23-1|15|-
CASSQSGGGWKTQYF
TGCGCCAGCAGTCAATCGGGTGGGGGGTGGAAGACCCAGTACTTC
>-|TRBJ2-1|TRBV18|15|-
CASSPLAGDNNEQFF
TGTGCCAGCTCCCCTCTTGCGGGGGACAACAATGAGCAGTTCTTC
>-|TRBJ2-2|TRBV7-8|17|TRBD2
CASSFSPGGGHTGELFF
TGTGCCAGCAGCTTTTCCCCTGGCGGGGGGCACACCGGGGAGCTGTTTTTT
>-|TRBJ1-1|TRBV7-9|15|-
CASSLARGLNTEAFF
TGTGCCAGCAGCTTAGCAAGGGGCCTGAACACTGAAGCTTTCTTT
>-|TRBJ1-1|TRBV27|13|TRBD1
CASSWTGATEAFF
TGTGCCAGCAGTTGGACAGGGGCCACTGAAGCTTTCTTT
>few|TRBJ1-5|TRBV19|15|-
CASTSMGDKRLPQHF
TGTGCCAGTACCTCAATGGGGGACAAACGTTTACCCCAGCATTTT
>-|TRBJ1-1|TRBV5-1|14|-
CASSPRQDYTEAFF
TGCGCCAGCAGCCCACGACAGGACTACACTGAAGCTTTCTTT
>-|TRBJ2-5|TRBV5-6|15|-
CASSLKRETPETQYF
TGTGCCAGCAGCTTGAAACGGGAGACGCCAGAGACCCAGTACTTC
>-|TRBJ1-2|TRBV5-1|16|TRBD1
CASSPDRAILVYGYTF
TGCGCCAGCAGCCCGGACAGGGCCATCCTCGTCTATGGCTACACCTTC
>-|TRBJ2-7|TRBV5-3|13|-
CARSRGRRNEQYF
TGTGCCAGAAGCCGTGGCAGACGAAACGAGCAGTACTTC
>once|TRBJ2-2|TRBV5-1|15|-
CASSKSITLSGELFF
TGCGCCAGCAGTAAGAGTATAACGCTTTCCGGGGAGCTGTTTTTT
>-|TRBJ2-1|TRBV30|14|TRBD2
CAWSASGRGNEQFF
TGTGCCTGGAGTGCTAGCGGGAGAGGCAATGAGCAGTTCTTC
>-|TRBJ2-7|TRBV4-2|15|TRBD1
CASSQDLQGAYEQYF
TGTGCCAGCAGCCAAGATCTACAGGGGGCCTACGAGCAGTACTTC
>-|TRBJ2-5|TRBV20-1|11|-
CSAMVGETQYF
TGCAGTGCTATGGTAGGGGAGACCCAGTACTTC
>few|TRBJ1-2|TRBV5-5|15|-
CASSLGIGTAYGYTF
TGTGCCAGCAGCTTGGGAATTGGGACTGCCTATGGCTACACCTTC
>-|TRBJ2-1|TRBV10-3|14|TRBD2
CAITSGEGPTEQFF
TGTGCCATCACATCGGGGGAGGGCCCGACTGAGCAGTTCTTC
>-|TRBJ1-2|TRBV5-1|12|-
CASSLDGAVLFF
TGCGCCAGCAGCTTGGACGGGGCAGTCCTCTTCTTC
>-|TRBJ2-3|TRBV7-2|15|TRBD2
CASSTSGGTATGQYF
TGTGCCAGCAGTACTAGCGGGGGGACAGCTACCGGGCAGTATTTT
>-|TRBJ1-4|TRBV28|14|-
CASSLTGVNEKLFF
TGTGCCAGCAGTTTAACTGGAGTTAATGAAAAACTGTTTTTT
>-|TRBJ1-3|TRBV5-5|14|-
CASSLGGTGNTIYF
TGTGCCAGCAGCTTGGGGGGAACTGGAAACACCATATATTTT
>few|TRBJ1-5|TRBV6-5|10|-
CAGDNQPQHF
TGTGCAGGGGATAATCAGCCCCAGCATTTT
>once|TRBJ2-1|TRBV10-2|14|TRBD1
CASKQGSSYNEQFF
TGCGCCAGCAAACAGGGGAGCTCCTACAATGAGCAGTTCTTC
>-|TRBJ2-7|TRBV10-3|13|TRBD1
CASRGTGNDEQYF
TGTGCCTCCCGGGGGACAGGGAATGACGAGCAGTACTTC
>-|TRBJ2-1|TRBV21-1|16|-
CASSSPYDREDNEQFF
TGTGCCAGCAGCTCTCCTTATGACAGGGAGGACAATGAGCAGTTCTTC
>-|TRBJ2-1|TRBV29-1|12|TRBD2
CSGTSLNNEQFF
TGCAGCGGGACTAGCCTGAACAATGAGCAGTTCTTC
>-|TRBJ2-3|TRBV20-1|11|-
CSATTTDTQYF
TGCAGTGCTACAACCACAGATACGCAGTATTTT
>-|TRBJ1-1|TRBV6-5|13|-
CASRLRSGREAFF
TGTGCCAGCAGACTCAGATCGGGACGTGAAGCTTTCTTT
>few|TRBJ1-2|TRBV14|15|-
CASSLTGLLGYGYTF
TGTGCCAGCAGCCTCACCGGACTTCTTGGCTATGGCTACACCTTC
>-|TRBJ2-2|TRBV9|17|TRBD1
CASSVDRGSFGTGELFF
TGTGCCAGCAGCGTTGACAGGGGGTCATTTGGCACCGGGGAGCTGTTTTTT
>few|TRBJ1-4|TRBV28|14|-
CASCLGLINEKLFF
TGTGCCAGCTGCTTGGGACTGATTAATGAAAAACTGTTTTTT
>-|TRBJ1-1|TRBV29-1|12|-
CSARGASTEAFF
TGCAGCGCCAGGGGTGCCAGCACTGAAGCTTTCTTT